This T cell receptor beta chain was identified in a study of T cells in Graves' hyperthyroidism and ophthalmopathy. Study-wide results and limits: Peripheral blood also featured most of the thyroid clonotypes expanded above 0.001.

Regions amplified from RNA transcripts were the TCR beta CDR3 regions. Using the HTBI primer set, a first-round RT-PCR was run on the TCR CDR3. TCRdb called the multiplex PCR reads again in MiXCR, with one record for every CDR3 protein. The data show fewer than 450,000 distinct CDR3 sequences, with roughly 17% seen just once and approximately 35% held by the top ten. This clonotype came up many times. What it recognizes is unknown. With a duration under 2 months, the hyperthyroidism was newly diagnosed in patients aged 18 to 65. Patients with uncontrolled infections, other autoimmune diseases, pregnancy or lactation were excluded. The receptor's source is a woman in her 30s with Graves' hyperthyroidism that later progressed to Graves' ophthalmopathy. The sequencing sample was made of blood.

The CDR3 reads CVVRGPNTGELFF. In DNA form, the CDR3 reads TGTGTAGTTCGGGGACCGAACACCGGGGAGCTGTTTTTT. This chain joins TRBV12-3 or TRBV12-4 and TRBJ2-2; D could derive from TRBD1 or TRBD2 (5 bases each). This CDR3 has 13 amino acids.